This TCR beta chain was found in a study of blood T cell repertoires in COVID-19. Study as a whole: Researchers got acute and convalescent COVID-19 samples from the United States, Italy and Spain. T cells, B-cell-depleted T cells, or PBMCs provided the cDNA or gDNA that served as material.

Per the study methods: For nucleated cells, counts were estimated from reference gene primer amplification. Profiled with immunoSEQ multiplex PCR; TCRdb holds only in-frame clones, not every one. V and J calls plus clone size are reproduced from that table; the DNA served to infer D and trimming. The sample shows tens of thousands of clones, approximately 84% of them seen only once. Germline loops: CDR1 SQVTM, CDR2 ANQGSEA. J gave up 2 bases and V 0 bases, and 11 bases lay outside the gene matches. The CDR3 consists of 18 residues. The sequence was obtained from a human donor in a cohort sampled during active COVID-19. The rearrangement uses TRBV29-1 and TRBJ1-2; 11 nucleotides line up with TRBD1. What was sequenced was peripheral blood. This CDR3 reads CSVEDLGQGAFRNYGYTF. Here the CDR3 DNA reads TGCAGCGTTGAAGATCTAGGACAGGGGGCTTTCCGGAACTATGGCTACACCTTC.